The rows below give T cell receptor beta chains drawn from one sample of a study of T cell changes during pregnancy in multiple sclerosis. The repertoire was sequenced with immunoSEQ multiplex PCR; TCRdb's copy has only in-frame clones and lacks some. The sample shows fewer than 60,000 clones, under 95% of them seen only once. The material was peripheral blood, obtained after pregnancy. These receptors came from a female donor in good health, enrolled as a control in a pregnancy study. CDR3s include the opening cysteine and the closing phenylalanine or tryptophan. The D gene is left open where the match is weak. Rows give clone size only sometimes, using once, few, many, or a class for an expanded clone.

clone_size,d_call,j_call,v_call,cdr3_aa,cdr3_nt
.,TRBD2,TRBJ2-1,TRBV6-6,CASSIGTSGYNEQFF,TGTGCCAGCAGTATTGGGACTAGCGGGTACAATGAGCAGTTCTTC
.,TRBD1,TRBJ2-2,TRBV7-3,CASSLNRGPGELFF,TGTGCCAGCAGCTTAAACAGGGGGCCCGGGGAGCTGTTTTTT
few,.,TRBJ1-5,TRBV7-2,CASSTAVNSNQPQHF,TGTGCCAGCAGCACCGCGGTGAATAGCAATCAGCCCCAGCATTTT
.,.,TRBJ1-2,TRBV7-2,CASSLAGAYGYTF,TGTGCCAGCAGCTTAGCGGGGGCGTATGGCTACACCTTC
.,TRBD1,TRBJ2-7,TRBV5-4,CASSRRDRPYEQYF,TGTGCCAGCAGCCGACGGGACAGGCCGTACGAGCAGTACTTC
.,.,TRBJ1-2,TRBV4-3,CASSQDQEGGDYGYTF,TGCGCCAGCAGCCAAGATCAGGAAGGGGGAGACTATGGCTACACCTTC
.,.,TRBJ2-3,TRBV5-1,CASSPEASDTQYF,TGCGCCAGCAGCCCGGAGGCATCAGATACGCAGTATTTT
.,TRBD1,TRBJ1-2,TRBV5-1,CASSSYGTDYGYTF,TGCGCCAGCAGCTCGTACGGGACAGACTATGGCTACACCTTC
.,TRBD1,TRBJ2-7,TRBV5-5,CASSFEGAETYEQYF,TGTGCCAGCAGCTTTGAGGGGGCTGAAACCTACGAGCAGTACTTC
.,TRBD2,TRBJ2-1,TRBV7-9,CASSFSGRTGDEQFF,TGTGCCAGCAGCTTTAGCGGGAGAACCGGAGATGAGCAGTTCTTC
.,TRBD1,TRBJ2-7,TRBV18,CASSPTGVYEQYF,TGTGCCAGCTCACCGACAGGGGTATACGAGCAGTACTTC
.,.,TRBJ1-1,TRBV7-7,CASRLGGGPEAFF,TGTGCTAGCCGCCTAGGGGGGGGCCCTGAAGCTTTCTTT
.,.,TRBJ2-1,TRBV18,CASSPPERESYNEQFF,TGTGCCAGCTCACCACCGGAACGGGAGTCATACAATGAGCAGTTCTTC
once,.,TRBJ2-7,TRBV2,CASSGGWTGVSSYEQYF,TGTGCCAGCAGTGGGGGGTGGACGGGAGTTTCATCCTACGAGCAGTACTTC
.,.,TRBJ1-2,TRBV19,CASSRREPYGYTF,TGTGCCAGTAGTAGGCGGGAACCCTATGGCTACACCTTC
.,.,TRBJ1-2,TRBV30,CAAGVINYGYTF,TGTGCCGCGGGAGTGATTAACTATGGCTACACCTTC
.,TRBD2,TRBJ2-2,TRBV4-2,CASSQDPSGGAGELFF,TGTGCCAGCAGCCAAGATCCTAGCGGGGGGGCCGGGGAGCTGTTTTTT
once,.,TRBJ1-1,TRBV19,CASTRLNTEAFF,TGTGCCAGTACCCGGTTGAACACTGAAGCTTTCTTT
.,TRBD1,TRBJ1-2,TRBV6-5,CASSARDRGLRGYTF,TGTGCCAGCAGTGCCCGGGACAGGGGGTTAAGGGGCTACACCTTC
.,TRBD1,TRBJ1-1,TRBV18,CASSPGTGAPGTEAFF,TGTGCCAGCTCACCCGGGACAGGGGCACCGGGCACTGAAGCTTTCTTT
few,TRBD1,TRBJ1-5,TRBV11-3,CASSLAGGQPQHF,TGTGCCAGCAGCTTAGCAGGGGGTCAGCCCCAGCATTTT
.,.,TRBJ2-1,TRBV7-2,CASSREGLNYNEQFF,TGTGCCAGCAGCCGAGAGGGACTTAATTACAATGAGCAGTTCTTC
.,.,TRBJ2-5,TRBV28,CASRRGGEETQYF,TGTGCCAGCCGACGAGGGGGGGAAGAGACCCAGTACTTC
.,.,TRBJ2-2,TRBV5-4,CASSLANGELFF,TGTGCCAGCAGCTTGGCCAACGGGGAGCTGTTTTTT
.,.,TRBJ1-5,TRBV9,CASSVGGSNQPQHF,TGTGCCAGCAGCGTCGGAGGGAGCAATCAGCCCCAGCATTTT
.,.,TRBJ2-3,TRBV25-1,CASSVSGSGNTQYF,TGTGCCAGCAGTGTAAGTGGGTCCGGGAATACGCAGTATTTT
once,TRBD1,TRBJ2-3,TRBV13,CASISSNRDRVTDTQYF,TGTGCCAGCATTTCATCCAACCGGGACAGGGTCACAGATACGCAGTATTTT
.,TRBD1,TRBJ2-7,TRBV27,CASRTLAGTGLNEQYF,TGTGCCAGCAGAACACTAGCCGGGACAGGGCTTAACGAGCAGTACTTC
.,.,TRBJ2-1,TRBV13,CASSRGGGNEQFF,TGTGCCAGCAGTAGGGGCGGCGGCAATGAGCAGTTCTTC
.,TRBD1,TRBJ1-1,TRBV4-3,CASSEQGTVRVTEAFF,TGCGCCAGCAGCGAACAGGGGACGGTCAGGGTCACTGAAGCTTTCTTT
.,.,TRBJ2-3,TRBV19,CASSISSDTQYF,TGTGCCAGTAGTATATCTAGCGATACGCAGTATTTT
few,TRBD2,TRBJ2-1,TRBV28,CASSYGTSGTYNEQFF,TGTGCCAGCAGCTATGGGACTAGCGGGACCTACAATGAGCAGTTCTTC
.,.,TRBJ1-1,TRBV29-1,CSAQTAQGTEAFF,TGCAGCGCACAGACAGCCCAAGGCACTGAAGCTTTCTTT
.,TRBD2,TRBJ2-1,TRBV7-2,CASSTGLAGGQKQFF,TGTGCCAGCAGCACGGGACTAGCGGGGGGGCAGAAGCAGTTCTTC
.,TRBD2,TRBJ2-3,TRBV6-1,CASSRIAGGSDTQYF,TGTGCCAGCTCCCGGATAGCGGGAGGTTCAGATACGCAGTATTTT
.,TRBD2,TRBJ2-7,TRBV5-6,CASSSRGGSSYEQYF,TGTGCCAGCAGCTCGCGCGGGGGAAGCTCCTACGAGCAGTACTTC
once,TRBD2,TRBJ2-2,TRBV9,CASSVSGGVGSDTGELFF,TGTGCCAGCAGCGTAAGCGGGGGGGTGGGATCCGACACCGGGGAGCTGTTTTTT
few,.,TRBJ1-4,TRBV5-4,CASSLGGRDNEKLFF,TGTGCCAGCAGCCTAGGAGGGAGAGATAATGAAAAACTGTTTTTT
.,TRBD2,TRBJ2-1,TRBV5-6,CASSRDLTSGNEQFF,TGTGCCAGCAGCCGGGACTTGACTAGCGGCAATGAGCAGTTCTTC
few,TRBD1,TRBJ1-5,TRBV2,CASSGDRGNQPQHF,TGTGCCAGCAGTGGGGACAGGGGAAATCAGCCCCAGCATTTT
.,.,TRBJ1-1,TRBV5-1,CASSLTGLMNTEAFF,TGCGCCAGCAGCCTCACAGGCTTAATGAACACTGAAGCTTTCTTT
few,.,TRBJ2-1,TRBV5-6,CASSLGGAGQFF,TGTGCCAGCAGCTTAGGGGGGGCGGGACAGTTCTTC
.,.,TRBJ2-2,TRBV6-5,CASSYCIAVNTGELFF,TGTGCCAGCAGTTACTGCATCGCGGTTAACACCGGGGAGCTGTTTTTT
.,.,TRBJ1-3,TRBV10-3,CAISQESGNTIYF,TGTGCCATCAGTCAGGAATCCGGAAACACCATATATTTT
few,.,TRBJ1-5,TRBV9,CASSAGLSNQPQHF,TGTGCCAGCAGCGCAGGCCTTAGCAATCAGCCCCAGCATTTT